The clone carrying this T cell receptor (beta chain) was observed at least ten times. The antigen is undetermined. These data belong to a study of T-cell reconstitution after alpha-beta-depleted transplantation in children. Whole-study results and caveats: Diversity and T-cell counts at one year after transplant derived mostly from new T cells. Diversity of TCRbeta at day 60 was high in some patients, arising from surviving recipient T cells and thymic progenitors.

During its preparation, the TCRbeta library received unique molecular identifiers. MiXCR was run by TCRdb on the PCR reads, yielding one entry per CDR3 protein. Here the sample spans hundreds of thousands of distinct CDR3 sequences, less than 9% being singletons. This specimen consisted of PBMCs, mostly from graft donor cells, obtained 180 days after TCRalphabeta/CD19-depleted stem cell transplant. The clonotype comes from a male patient younger than 18 who had a stem cell transplant for acute lymphoblastic leukemia, so the T cells may come from the graft donor.

The CDR3 nucleotides are TGCGCCAGCAGCTTGGAGGGAGGCAAGGCTCAGCCCCAGCATTTT. Its protein is CASSLEGGKAQPQHF. This chain connects TRBV5-1 to TRBJ1-5, with D hard to call. CDR1 is SGHRS and CDR2 is YFSETQ in the germline V gene. The CDR3 has 15 residues. V dropped 0 bases and J dropped 6 bases, with 13 bases sitting between them.